These 20 T cell receptor beta chains were sequenced from one sample in a study of human T cells and chemical hapten exposure. TCRdb fed the RACE reads into MiXCR, producing one record per CDR3 protein. The sample has around 380,000 distinct CDR3 sequences; nearly 5% are singletons. The time point here: patch test 1, 2 weeks after DPC sensitization. The treatment is: therapeutic diphenylcyclopropenone sensitization with weekly scalp DPC. This specimen consisted of whole blood, obtained in connection with sensitization to the hapten diphenylcyclopropenone (DPC). These receptors were collected from a woman aged 45-65 years with alopecia areata. Some clones in this sample may be carry-over from other donors' samples.

With respect to this clonotype: A clone one base away is much larger, so this may be a read error. The chain has TRBV28 and TRBJ2-1; TRBD2 is a possible D gene (5 bases). The germline V and J ends were trimmed by 7 bases and 8 bases, with 12 bases remaining between them. This CDR3 comprises 12 residues. The germline V gene has CDR1 MDHEN and CDR2 SYDVKM. The CDR3: CASTPGNDEQFF. The DNA for the CDR3 is TGTGCCAGCACCCCGGGGAACGATGAGCAGTTCTTC.

This clonotype was seen ten or more times. The chain is built from TRBV7-9 and TRBJ2-1; the D is unclear. Trimming took 2 bases from V and 7 from J, leaving 9 bases between them. The germline gives CDR1 SEHNR, CDR2 FQNEAQ (reference sequence). This CDR3 spans 13 amino acids. The CDR3 sequence is CASSLYGTNEQFF. CDR3 nucleotides: TGTGCCAGCAGCTTATACGGTACGAATGAGCAGTTCTTC.

At least ten counts were recorded for this clonotype. This sequence joins TRBV27 and TRBJ2-5; TRBD1 matches 7 bases. In germline, CDR1 is MNHEY, CDR2 SMNVEV (reference sequence). The CDR3 extends over 13 amino acids. V was pared by 4 bases and J by 9 bases, with 8 bases of the junction left unmatched. The CDR3 nucleotides are TGTGCCAGCAGTTCCACAGGGGCCTCGGCCCAGTACTTC. Protein: CASSSTGASAQYF.

This clonotype showed up many times. The chain uses TRBV5-1 and TRBJ2-7; 7 positions agree with TRBD1. Per the germline V gene, CDR1 is SGHRS and CDR2 is YFSETQ. V shed 4 bases and J 6 bases; nucleotides not matched to a gene: 10. The CDR3 is 14 amino acids. The CDR3 DNA reads as TGCGCCAGCAGCCCTTTCGACAGGGTCAGCGAGCAGTACTTC. Translation gives CASSPFDRVSEQYF.

This clonotype was seen repeatedly, ten times or more. V is TRBV7-9 and J is TRBJ1-5; D call uncertain. The V and J ends lost 3 bases and 9 bases respectively, with 12 bases between them. From germline, CDR1 is SEHNR and CDR2 FQNEAQ (reference sequence). The CDR3 is 13 amino acids. CDR3 in amino acids: CASSLDVSLPQHF. The CDR3 nucleotides read TGTGCCAGCAGCTTGGATGTCAGTTTGCCCCAGCATTTT.

The V gene is TRBV20-1, the J gene TRBJ2-3; D not resolved. There are 13 residues in the CDR3. From germline, CDR1 is DFQATT and CDR2 SNEGSKA (reference sequence). V shed 3 bases and J shed 3 bases, with 10 bases lying between them. The CDR3 DNA is TGCAGTGCTAGTGGTCGTTCGACAGATACGCAGTATTTT. Encoded protein: CSASGRSTDTQYF.

The chain recombines TRBV12-3 or TRBV12-4 with TRBJ1-1; D gene unclear. The CDR3 has 11 amino acids. Trimming took off 7 bases at V and 5 bases at J, with 8 bases between the two ends. The CDR3 bases are TGTGCCAGCACGTATAGGACTGAAGCTTTCTTT. It translates to CASTYRTEAFF.

The V gene is TRBV7-8, the J gene TRBJ1-1; D is unresolved. Trimming took 4 bases from V and 6 from J, leaving 12 bases between them. Germline V gene lookup returns CDR1 SGHVS and CDR2 FQNEAQ. The CDR3 has 13 amino acids. CDR3 amino acids: CASSSRPGAEAFF. The DNA of the CDR3 is TGTGCCAGCAGCTCACGGCCCGGGGCTGAAGCTTTCTTT.

This clonotype occurred many times. The CDR3 DNA sequence: TGCGCCAGCAGCCCGGAAGGACAGCTATACAATGAGCAGTTCTTC. This encodes CASSPEGQLYNEQFF. This chain joins TRBV5-1 and TRBJ2-1; D possibly corresponds to TRBD1 (6 bases). The V end was cut by 4 bases, the J end by 4 bases, with 15 bases between. This CDR3 has 15 amino acids. Germline assignment: CDR1 SGHRS and CDR2 YFSETQ.

The chain combines TRBV29-1 with TRBJ2-2; unclear D gene. CDR1 and CDR2 from the germline V gene are SQVTM and ANQGSEA. Trimming removed 7 bases at V and 2 bases at J, with 14 bases between. CDR3 length equals 14 residues. Written as DNA, the CDR3 is TGCAGCGCCTCCCCCAGAGAAAACACCGGGGAGCTGTTTTTT. It is translated as CSASPRENTGELFF.

This clonotype was observed a few times. The CDR3 DNA is TGTGCCAGCAGCCAAGCCAGGGGGACAGATACGCAGTATTTT. It specifies CASSQARGTDTQYF. The V gene is TRBV3-1, the J gene TRBJ2-3, with TRBD1 identical over 7 bases. CDR1 LGHDT and CDR2 YNNKEL come from the germline V gene (reference sequence). V dropped 1 base and J dropped 3; count of bases not matched to a gene: 1. CDR3 length: 14 residues.

This clonotype was counted only a few times. V and J are TRBV4-1 and TRBJ2-6; TRBD2 is a possible D gene (6 bases). This CDR3 is 18 amino acids long. V was cut by 0 bases and J by 4 bases, with 16 bases left in between. Germline V gene data show CDR1 as MGHRA and CDR2 as YSYEKL. The CDR3, as DNA: TGCGCCAGCAGCCAAGATTGGAGGGGTCTAACGGGGGCCAACGTCCTGACTTTC. Its translation is CASSQDWRGLTGANVLTF.

This clonotype appeared many times. This rearrangement joins TRBV2 to TRBJ2-5; D possibly matches TRBD1 or TRBD2 (6 bases each). Trimming shortened V by 6 bases and J by 3 bases, and 11 bases separated the two germline ends. Germline V gene data show CDR1 as SNHLY and CDR2 as FYNNEI. There are 13 residues in the CDR3. The CDR3: CASRSRDKETQYF. DNA of the CDR3: TGTGCCAGCAGGTCGCGGGACAAAGAGACCCAGTACTTC.

The rearrangement joins TRBV18 to TRBJ2-1; 8 nucleotides line up with TRBD2. With 3 bases clipped from V and 8 bases from J, the junction kept 6 bases outside the gene matches. The CDR3 consists of 14 residues. Germline lookup yields CDR1 KGHSH and CDR2 LQKENI. CDR3 residues: CASSPVAGWDEQFF. For the CDR3, the DNA is TGTGCCAGCTCACCTGTAGCGGGATGGGATGAGCAGTTCTTC.

In its sample, this clonotype was seen many times. The chain recombines TRBV7-6 with TRBJ2-5; D possibly corresponds to TRBD1 (5 bases). Looked up from germline, CDR1 is SGHVS and CDR2 is FNYEAQ. V lost 3 bases and J lost 3, with 8 bases in between. The CDR3 contains 13 residues. CDR3 residues: CASSFQGEETQYF. CDR3 nucleotide sequence: TGTGCCAGCAGCTTCCAGGGCGAAGAGACCCAGTACTTC.

This clonotype came up many times. The V and J genes are TRBV20-1 and TRBJ1-2; D call uncertain. Trimming took off 0 bases at V and 0 bases at J, with 14 bases between the two ends. CDR1 is DFQATT, CDR2 SNEGSKA, per germline (reference sequence). The CDR3 totals 16 residues. The CDR3 sequence is CSAREVAGVANYGYTF. The DNA for the CDR3 is TGCAGTGCTAGAGAGGTGGCGGGCGTCGCTAACTATGGCTACACCTTC.

V usage is TRBV3-1 and J usage is TRBJ2-1; 12 bases fit TRBD2. The CDR3 runs 19 residues. V dropped 5 bases and J dropped 2; count of bases not matched to a gene: 13. Germline V gene sequence: CDR1 LGHDT, CDR2 YNNKEL (reference sequence). Here the CDR3 reads CASSEASGGAGLPYNEQFF. CDR3 nucleotide sequence: TGTGCCAGCAGCGAAGCTAGCGGGGGGGCAGGCCTACCCTACAATGAGCAGTTCTTC.

This clonotype turned up a few times. This rearrangement joins TRBV6-2 or TRBV6-3 to TRBJ2-3; 9 nucleotides line up with TRBD2. This CDR3 has 16 amino acids. The trim removed 2 bases at V and 3 bases at J, leaving 6 bases unmatched. Looked up from germline, CDR1 is MNHEY and CDR2 is SVGEGT. The CDR3 nucleotides are TGTGCCAGCAGTTACACGACTAGCGGAGGGACAGATACGCAGTATTTT. It codes for CASSYTTSGGTDTQYF.

This clonotype has a count of ten or more. The chain has TRBV6-2 or TRBV6-3 and TRBJ2-7; D is undetermined. The CDR3 runs to 15 residues. Trimming shortened V by 0 bases and J by 2 bases, and 11 bases separated the two germline ends. Germline lookup yields CDR1 MNHEY and CDR2 SVGEGT. In nucleotides, the CDR3 is TGTGCCAGCAGTTACTCGACAAGCGTTCCCTACGAGCAGTACTTC. Amino acid sequence: CASSYSTSVPYEQYF.

This clonotype was counted at least ten times. This rearrangement joins TRBV9 to TRBJ2-7, with TRBD2 matching 12 bases. Germline loops: CDR1 SGDLS, CDR2 YYNGEE. CDR3 length: 15 residues. The ends lost 4 bases at V and 2 bases at J; junction bases unmatched: 4. The CDR3 nucleotides are TGTGCCAGCAGCCCCTGGACTAGCGGGGCCTACGAGCAGTACTTC. Translated: CASSPWTSGAYEQYF.